This paragraph reports one TCR beta chain. Its antigen is unidentified. PCR primers comprised 60 Vbeta and 13 Jbeta primers. Only in-frame clones appear in the TCRdb table, and some are missing; sequencing was by immunoSEQ multiplex PCR. Among some 98,000 clones, roughly a tenth were seen once, and the ten largest hold around 5%. Germline CDR1 and CDR2: SGDLS and YYNGEE. This CDR3 comprises 18 residues. Trimming removed 0 bases from V and 1 base from J, with 16 bases in between. This sample is part of a study of cytomegalovirus exposure and HLA in healthy donors. Study-wide results and caveats: Immune exposure was documented only through CMV serostatus. Follow-up analysis later connected one missense variant in DCLRE1C with trimming of TCR beta V- and J-genes. Researchers reported that a few CMV-associated chains were confirmed in vitro as CMV antigen-specific.

The sequencing input was PBMCs. The receptor was derived from a man aged 50-59 years in good health and CMV-seropositive. This rearrangement joins TRBV9 to TRBJ2-2; D is possibly TRBD2 (7 bases). The CDR3 coding sequence is TGTGCCAGCAGCGTAGAGGGGGGAGGACTAGGGAACACCGGGGAGCTGTTTTTT. It translates to CASSVEGGGLGNTGELFF.